This entry lists 9 T cell receptor beta chains sequenced from one sample in a study of blood T cell repertoires in COVID-19. TCRdb's copy holds only in-frame clones and misses some; the assay was immunoSEQ multiplex PCR. The table shows about 45,000 clones, with approximately 90% occurring only once. The specimen sequenced was peripheral blood. The receptors were sampled from a man aged 50-60 years with COVID-19, enrolled during active disease.

This clone was picked up one time. This CDR3 is CASSQEGAGGKNEKLFF. The CDR3 DNA reads TGTGCCAGCAGCCAAGAAGGCGCAGGGGGCAAGAATGAAAAACTGTTTTTT. V is TRBV4-2 and J is TRBJ1-4; TRBD1 agrees at 8 bases. The CDR3 sequence is 17 residues long. Germline V lookup: CDR1 LGHNA, CDR2 YNFKEQ. J was trimmed by 5 bases and V by 0 bases; bases with no gene match: 8.

This rearrangement joins TRBV19 to TRBJ2-7, with D possibly TRBD1 on 5 matching bases. This CDR3 comprises 14 residues. V was pared by 2 bases and J by 5 bases, with 13 bases between. Germline CDR1 and CDR2: LNHDA and SQIVND (reference sequence). CDR3 in amino acids: CASSIQGSINEQYF. As DNA, the CDR3 is TGTGCCAGTAGTATACAGGGATCAATTAACGAGCAGTACTTC.

The J gene is TRBJ1-5, the V gene TRBV21-1; the table's D gene call, TRBD1, was not cross checked with the DNA. TRBV21-1 is labeled a pseudogene. This CDR3 is built from 16 residues. The CDR3 bases are TGTGCCAGCAGCAAATGTAAGGGACAGTGTAATCAGCCCCAGCATTTT. Amino acids: CASSKCKGQCNQPQHF.

The J gene is TRBJ2-5, the V gene TRBV19; D ambiguous. V dropped 5 bases and J dropped 7 bases, with 14 bases sitting between them. The germline V gene encodes CDR1 LNHDA and CDR2 SQIVND (reference sequence). The CDR3 length is 13 residues. The CDR3 sequence: CASSRPGSGTQYF. The CDR3, as DNA: TGTGCCAGTAGTCGTCCGGGTTCGGGGACCCAGTACTTC.

The V call is TRBV18, the J call TRBJ2-7, with D tentatively TRBD2 (6 bases). The ends were cut back, 3 bases at V and 4 bases at J, with 16 bases in the middle. The germline V gene has CDR1 KGHSH and CDR2 LQKENI. The CDR3 is made up of 15 amino acids. The CDR3 DNA reads TGTGCCAGCTCACCGGACTACGATGGGGGTTACGAGCAGTACTTC. This sequence encodes CASSPDYDGGYEQYF.

The chain is built from TRBV19 and TRBJ2-3, with 9 bases aligning to TRBD2. There are 16 residues in the CDR3. Trimming cost V 5 bases and J 4 bases; bases outside gene matches: 10. Germline CDR1 reads LNHDA; CDR2 reads SQIVND (reference sequence). CDR3 protein: CASSVRAGGLADTQYF. The CDR3 region has the DNA TGTGCCAGTAGTGTTCGAGCGGGAGGTTTGGCAGATACGCAGTATTTT.

The chain has TRBV4-3 and TRBJ2-1, with 10 bases matching TRBD2. The CDR3 extends over 16 amino acids. J gave up 4 bases and V 1 base, and 4 bases lay outside the gene matches. Germline values: CDR1 LGHNA, CDR2 YSLEER. CDR3 bases: TGCGCCAGCAGCCAAGCTAGCGGGAGTCGGTACAATGAGCAGTTCTTC. This gives the protein CASSQASGSRYNEQFF.

This chain joins TRBV6-5 and TRBJ1-1, with 7 positions matching TRBD1. Germline CDR1 and CDR2: MNHEY and SVGAGI. The junction had 10 bases not matched to a gene; V was cut back by 4 bases and J by 5 bases. This CDR3 comprises 15 residues. The CDR3 region is CASSFETGWRTEAFF. The CDR3 DNA reads TGTGCCAGCAGTTTTGAGACAGGGTGGAGAACTGAAGCTTTCTTT.

The V and J genes are TRBV10-3 and TRBJ1-6; the match to TRBD1 covers 7 bases. Looked up from germline, CDR1 is ENHRY and CDR2 is SYGVKD. V was clipped by 5 bases and J by 10 bases; unmatched bases: 5. The CDR3 length is 13 residues. CDR3 nucleotides: TGTGCCATCAGTAACAGGGGTCCATCACCCCTCCACTTT. Encoded protein: CAISNRGPSPLHF.